This T cell receptor (beta chain) comes out of a study of cytomegalovirus exposure and HLA in healthy donors. Findings of the study overall: Common viral pathogens (according to a later analysis) appeared linked to several of the most significant clusters. Later on, analysis showed that most CMV-associated TCR beta chains appeared to be HLA-restricted.

A multiplex PCR was run with 60 Vbeta primers and 13 Jbeta primers. The assay was immunoSEQ multiplex PCR, and TCRdb's table has in-frame clones only and misses some. The sample carries 100,000 to 150,000 clones, 81% recorded once. The germline gives CDR1 SGHTA, CDR2 FQGTGA. V dropped 5 bases and J dropped 2; count of bases not matched to a gene: 5. The CDR3 is 15 amino acids. Notes on this clone: Its specificity is not known.

The receptor's source is a woman aged 40 to 55 in good health and CMV-seronegative. The chain carries TRBV7-3 and TRBJ2-3, with 9 bases identical to TRBD2. Sequenced sample: PBMCs. The CDR3 DNA is TGTGCCAGCAGCCTGACTAGCGGAACCACAGATACGCAGTATTTT. It translates to CASSLTSGTTDTQYF.